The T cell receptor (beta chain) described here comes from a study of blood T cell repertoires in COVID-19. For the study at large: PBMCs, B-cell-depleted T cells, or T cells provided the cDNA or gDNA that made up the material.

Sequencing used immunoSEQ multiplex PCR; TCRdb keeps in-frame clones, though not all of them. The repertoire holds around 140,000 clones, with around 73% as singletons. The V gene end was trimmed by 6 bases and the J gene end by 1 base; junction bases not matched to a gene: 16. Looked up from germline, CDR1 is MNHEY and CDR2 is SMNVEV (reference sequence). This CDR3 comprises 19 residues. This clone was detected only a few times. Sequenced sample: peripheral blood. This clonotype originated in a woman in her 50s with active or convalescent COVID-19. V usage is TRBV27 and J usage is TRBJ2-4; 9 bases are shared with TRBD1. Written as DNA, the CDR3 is TGTGCCAGCAGAATCCGAGGGACAGGGACAGACTATGCCAAAAACATTCAGTACTTC. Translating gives CASRIRGTGTDYAKNIQYF.